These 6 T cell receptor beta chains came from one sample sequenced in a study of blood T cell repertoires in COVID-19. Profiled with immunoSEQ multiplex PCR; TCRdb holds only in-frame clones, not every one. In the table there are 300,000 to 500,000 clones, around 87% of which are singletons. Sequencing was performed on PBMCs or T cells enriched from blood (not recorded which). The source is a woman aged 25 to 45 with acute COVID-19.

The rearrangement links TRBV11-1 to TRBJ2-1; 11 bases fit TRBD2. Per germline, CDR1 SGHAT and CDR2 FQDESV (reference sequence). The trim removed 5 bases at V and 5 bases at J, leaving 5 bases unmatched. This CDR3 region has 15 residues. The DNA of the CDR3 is TGTGCCAGCAGCCAGATGGGACTAGCGGACAATGAGCAGTTCTTC. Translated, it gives CASSQMGLADNEQFF. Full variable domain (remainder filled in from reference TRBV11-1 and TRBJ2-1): EAEVAQSPRYKITEKSQAVAFWCDPISGHATLYWYRQILGQGPELLVQFQDESVVDDSQLPKDRFSAERLKGVDSTLKIQPAELGDSAMYLCASSQMGLADNEQFFGPGTRLTVL.

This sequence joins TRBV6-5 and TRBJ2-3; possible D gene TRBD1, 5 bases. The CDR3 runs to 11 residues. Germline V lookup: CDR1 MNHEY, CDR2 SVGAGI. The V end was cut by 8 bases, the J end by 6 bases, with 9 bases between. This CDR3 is CASAQGDTQYF. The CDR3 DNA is TGTGCCAGCGCCCAGGGCGATACGCAGTATTTT.

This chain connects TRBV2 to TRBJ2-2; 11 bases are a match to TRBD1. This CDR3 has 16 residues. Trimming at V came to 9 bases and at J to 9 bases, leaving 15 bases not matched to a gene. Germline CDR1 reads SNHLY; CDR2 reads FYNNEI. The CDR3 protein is CASAGTGGSFGRELFF. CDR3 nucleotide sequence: TGTGCCAGTGCCGGGACAGGGGGATCGTTCGGCAGGGAGCTGTTTTTT.

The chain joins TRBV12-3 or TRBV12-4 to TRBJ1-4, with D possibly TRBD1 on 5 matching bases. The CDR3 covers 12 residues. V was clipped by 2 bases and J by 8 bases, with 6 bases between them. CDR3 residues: CASSLRTEKLFF. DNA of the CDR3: TGTGCCAGCAGTTTAAGGACAGAAAAACTGTTTTTT.

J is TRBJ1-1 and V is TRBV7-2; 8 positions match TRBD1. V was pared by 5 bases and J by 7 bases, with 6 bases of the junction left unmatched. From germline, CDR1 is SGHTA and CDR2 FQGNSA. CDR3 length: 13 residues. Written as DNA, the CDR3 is TGTGCCAGCAGCGCAGGGGGCCGAGGTGAAGCTTTCTTT. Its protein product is CASSAGGRGEAFF.

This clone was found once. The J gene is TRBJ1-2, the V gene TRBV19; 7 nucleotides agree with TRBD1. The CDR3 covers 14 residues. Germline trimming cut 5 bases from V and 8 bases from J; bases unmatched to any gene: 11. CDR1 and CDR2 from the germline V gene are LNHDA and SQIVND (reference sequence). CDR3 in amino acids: CASSPRTGSFGYTF. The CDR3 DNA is TGTGCCAGTAGTCCTCGGACAGGAAGTTTCGGCTACACCTTC.